This is a list of T cell receptor beta chains from one sample in a study of OX40 agonist ivuxolimab in advanced cancers. Clones were sequenced by immunoSEQ multiplex PCR, and TCRdb holds only the in-frame ones, with some missing. The sample records tens of thousands of clones, over 85% being singletons. Sequences were derived from CD4+ or CD8+ T cells sorted from blood, sampled in a trial of the OX40 agonist ivuxolimab. These receptors all stem from an adult with an advanced solid tumor such as melanoma, head and neck, liver or kidney cancer. Each CDR3 is given with its conserved first and last residue. Fields, in order: clone size, J gene, D gene, V gene, CDR3 DNA, CDR3 protein. A D gene is named only where the DNA matches it firmly. Size is stated for part of the rows, as once, few or many counts, or as a class when the clone is expanded.

-,TRBJ2-7,TRBD1,TRBV5-5,TGTGCCAGCAGCTTCGACAGGGGGCGCATGGGGAACGAGCAGTACTTC,CASSFDRGRMGNEQYF
-,TRBJ2-4,TRBD2,TRBV7-2,TGTGCCAGCAGCTCCCTATCCCTTTTTAGCGGGAAAAACATTCAGTACTTC,CASSSLSLFSGKNIQYF
-,TRBJ2-7,TRBD1,TRBV6-5,TGTGCCAGCAGTTACTCCGACAGGGATTACTACGAGCAGTACTTC,CASSYSDRDYYEQYF
-,TRBJ2-5,-,TRBV7-9,TGTGCCAGCAGCTTAGTGGGAGCAGGGGAAGAGACCCAGTACTTC,CASSLVGAGEETQYF
-,TRBJ2-5,-,TRBV21-1,TGTGCCAGCAGCAATCGACAGGGGGCGAATAAGACCCAGTACTTC,CASSNRQGANKTQYF
-,TRBJ2-7,TRBD1,TRBV10-2,TGCGCCAGCAGTGAGTTACAGGGGTGGGAGCAGTACTTC,CASSELQGWEQYF
-,TRBJ2-7,TRBD2,TRBV2,TGTGCCAGCAGTGAAAGAAGCGGGAGGGTCTACGAGCAGTACTTC,CASSERSGRVYEQYF
-,TRBJ2-7,TRBD2,TRBV5-1,TGCGCCAGCAGGACTAGCGCCATTGACGAGCAGTACTTC,CASRTSAIDEQYF
-,TRBJ1-4,TRBD1,TRBV19,TGTGCCAGTTCAATGGGGGACAGGCTCGCCCTGGAGGGAAAACTGTTTTTT,CASSMGDRLALEGKLFF
-,TRBJ1-4,-,TRBV6-5,TGTGCCAGCAAGATAGGGTGGGAAACTAATGAAAAACTGTTTTTT,CASKIGWETNEKLFF
-,TRBJ2-7,TRBD1,TRBV30,TGTGCCTGGAGTACACAGGGGGTCGAGCAGTACTTC,CAWSTQGVEQYF
-,TRBJ2-7,TRBD1,TRBV11-1,TGTGCCAGCGCAGGGGGACATCTCTACGAGCAGTACTTC,CASAGGHLYEQYF
-,TRBJ2-3,-,TRBV27,TGTGCCAGCAGTTTAGCGGGTGGTGGGGATTCTAGCACAGATACGCAGTATTTT,CASSLAGGGDSSTDTQYF
-,TRBJ2-7,TRBD1,TRBV27,TGTGCCAGCAGTTTAACGGGACAGGGGGGGGCGGAGCAGTACTTC,CASSLTGQGGAEQYF
-,TRBJ1-2,-,TRBV7-9,TGTGCCAGCAGCCCAAGGGGGGGCTATGGCTACACCTTC,CASSPRGGYGYTF
few,TRBJ1-5,TRBD1,TRBV6-6,TGTGCCAGCAGTTACCCGGACAGGGTCGGCAATCAGCCCCAGCATTTT,CASSYPDRVGNQPQHF
-,TRBJ2-2,-,TRBV14,TGTGCCAGCAGCCCCTTAAACACCGGGGAGCTGTTTTTT,CASSPLNTGELFF
-,TRBJ2-7,-,TRBV6-1,TGTGCCAGCAGTGAAGTACAGAGCTCCTACGAGCAGTACTTC,CASSEVQSSYEQYF
-,TRBJ1-4,TRBD1,TRBV28,TGTGCCAGCAGTCCCCATTCGACAGGGAGGAAATTT,CASSPHSTGRKF
-,TRBJ2-1,-,TRBV29-1,TGCAGCGTTGAAGAAGGGGTTGGGGGATACAATGAGCAGTTCTTC,CSVEEGVGGYNEQFF
-,TRBJ2-3,-,TRBV7-9,TGTGCCAGCAGCCCCGGGGGCACAGATACGCAGTATTTT,CASSPGGTDTQYF
-,TRBJ2-2,-,TRBV9,TGTGCCAGCAGCGTAGAGGGCCAGACCGGGGAGCTGTTTTTT,CASSVEGQTGELFF
-,TRBJ2-7,-,TRBV11-2,TGTGCCAGCAGCTTAGCCCGGACGGAGCAGTACTTC,CASSLARTEQYF
-,TRBJ2-1,-,TRBV7-9,TGTGCCAGCAGGTTACAGGGAGGGGACAATGAGCAGTTCTTC,CASRLQGGDNEQFF
-,TRBJ2-3,-,TRBV5-1,TGCGCCAGCAGCTCTGAAGCGGGTTACACAGATACGCAGTATTTT,CASSSEAGYTDTQYF
-,TRBJ2-7,-,TRBV5-4,TGTGCCAGCAGCCCCCCCGCCTACGAGCAGTACTTC,CASSPPAYEQYF
-,TRBJ1-5,-,TRBV19,TGTGCCAGTATTGGGGGGTGGGACATAGATAGCAATCAGCCCCAGCATTTT,CASIGGWDIDSNQPQHF
once,TRBJ2-7,TRBD2,TRBV29-1,TGCAGCGTTGTCCTCGGGACTAGCGGGAAGGCAGGGCAGTACTTC,CSVVLGTSGKAGQYF
-,TRBJ2-2,TRBD2,TRBV5-4,TGTGCCAGCAGCGGGACTAGCGGGAGGTTGTACACCGGGGAGCTGTTTTTT,CASSGTSGRLYTGELFF
-,TRBJ1-1,-,TRBV5-5,TGTGCCAGCAGCTTGGACAGGGCTACTGAAGCTTTCTTT,CASSLDRATEAFF
-,TRBJ2-7,TRBD2,TRBV7-3,TGTGCCAGCAGACTAGCGGGCGACTCCTACGAGCAGTACTTC,CASRLAGDSYEQYF
-,TRBJ2-7,TRBD2,TRBV7-2,TGTGCCAGCAGCTCACTAGCGGGAAGCTACGAGCAGTACTTC,CASSSLAGSYEQYF
-,TRBJ2-1,-,TRBV19,TGTGCCAGTAGTATAGCAGCGCAGGGGAGGTACAATGAGCAGTTCTTC,CASSIAAQGRYNEQFF
once,TRBJ1-2,TRBD1,TRBV6-6,TGTGCCAGCAGTTACTCAGGGACAGGGGTCTTCGGCTACACCTTC,CASSYSGTGVFGYTF